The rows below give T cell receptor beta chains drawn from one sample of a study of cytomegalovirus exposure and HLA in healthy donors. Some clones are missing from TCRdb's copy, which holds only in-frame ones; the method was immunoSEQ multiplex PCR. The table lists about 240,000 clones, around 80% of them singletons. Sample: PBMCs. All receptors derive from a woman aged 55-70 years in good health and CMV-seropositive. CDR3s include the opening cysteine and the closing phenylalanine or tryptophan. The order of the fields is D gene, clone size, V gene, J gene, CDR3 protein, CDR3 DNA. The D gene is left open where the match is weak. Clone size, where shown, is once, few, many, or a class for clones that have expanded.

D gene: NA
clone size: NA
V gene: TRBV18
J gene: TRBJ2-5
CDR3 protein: CASSPPSVETQYF
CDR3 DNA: TGTGCCAGCTCACCACCTAGCGTAGAGACCCAGTACTTC

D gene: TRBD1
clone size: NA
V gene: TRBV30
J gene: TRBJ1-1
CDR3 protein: CAWSGSDRGPEAFF
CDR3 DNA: TGTGCCTGGAGTGGATCGGACAGGGGGCCTGAAGCTTTCTTT

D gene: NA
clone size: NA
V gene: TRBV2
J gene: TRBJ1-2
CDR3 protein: CASSDAEQHRGGYTF
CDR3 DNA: TGTGCCAGCAGTGATGCGGAGCAACACCGAGGTGGCTACACCTTC

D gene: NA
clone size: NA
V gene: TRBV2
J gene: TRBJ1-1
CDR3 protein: CASTKGVWEAFF
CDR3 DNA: TGTGCCAGCACCAAGGGGGTCTGGGAAGCTTTCTTT

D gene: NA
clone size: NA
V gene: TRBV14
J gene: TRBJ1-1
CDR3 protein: CASSLQANTEAFF
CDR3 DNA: TGTGCCAGCAGCCTCCAAGCGAACACTGAAGCTTTCTTT

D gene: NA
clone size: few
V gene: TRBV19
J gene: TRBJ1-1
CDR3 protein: CASYPTGNTEAFF
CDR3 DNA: TGTGCCAGCTACCCTACAGGGAACACTGAAGCTTTCTTT

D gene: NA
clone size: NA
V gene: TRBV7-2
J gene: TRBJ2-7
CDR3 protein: CASSRDSRSYEQYF
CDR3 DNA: TGTGCCAGCAGCCGAGACAGTAGGTCCTACGAGCAGTACTTC

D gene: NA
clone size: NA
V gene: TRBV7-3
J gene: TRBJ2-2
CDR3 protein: CASSPQMAGTGELFF
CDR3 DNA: TGTGCCAGCAGCCCGCAGATGGCGGGCACCGGGGAGCTGTTTTTT

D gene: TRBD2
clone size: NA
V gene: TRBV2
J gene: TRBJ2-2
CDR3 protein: CASSLLAGLNTGELFF
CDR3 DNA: TGTGCCAGCAGCCTACTAGCGGGACTCAACACCGGGGAGCTGTTTTTT

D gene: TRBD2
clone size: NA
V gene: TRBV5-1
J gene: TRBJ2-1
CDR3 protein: CASSRYSSGSYNEQFF
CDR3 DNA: TGCGCCAGCAGTCGGTACTCTAGCGGGAGCTACAATGAGCAGTTCTTC

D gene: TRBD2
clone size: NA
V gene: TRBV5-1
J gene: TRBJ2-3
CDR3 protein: CASSLVGTSVDTQYF
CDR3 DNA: TGCGCCAGCAGCTTGGTCGGGACTAGCGTCGATACGCAGTATTTT

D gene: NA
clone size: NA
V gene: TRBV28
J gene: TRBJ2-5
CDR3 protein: CASSLLAGLQETQYF
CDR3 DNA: TGTGCCAGCAGTTTACTAGCCGGACTCCAAGAGACCCAGTACTTC

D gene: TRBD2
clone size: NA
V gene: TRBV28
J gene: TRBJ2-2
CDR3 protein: CASSFRLAGTGELFF
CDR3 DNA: TGTGCCAGCAGTTTTAGGCTAGCGGGCACCGGGGAGCTGTTTTTT

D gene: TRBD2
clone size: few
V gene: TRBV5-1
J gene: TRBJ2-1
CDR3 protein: CASSLTSGIGNEQFF
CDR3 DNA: TGCGCCAGCAGCTTGACTAGCGGGATTGGCAATGAGCAGTTCTTC

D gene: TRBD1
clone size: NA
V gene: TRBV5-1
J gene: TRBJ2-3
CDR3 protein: CASSAGTGGADTQYF
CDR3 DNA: TGCGCCAGCAGCGCAGGGACAGGGGGTGCAGATACGCAGTATTTT

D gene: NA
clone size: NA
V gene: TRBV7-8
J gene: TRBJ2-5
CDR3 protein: CASSSQLAGETQYF
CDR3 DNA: TGTGCCAGCAGCTCACAACTAGCAGGGGAGACCCAGTACTTC

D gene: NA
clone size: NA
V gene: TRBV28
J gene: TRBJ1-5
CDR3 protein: CASSFSQGPQHF
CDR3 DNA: TGTGCCAGCAGTTTCTCTCAGGGGCCCCAGCATTTT

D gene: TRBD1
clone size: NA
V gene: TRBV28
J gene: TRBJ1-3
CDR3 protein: CASSPLGQTTGNTIYF
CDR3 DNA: TGTGCCAGCAGTCCCTTGGGACAGACGACTGGAAACACCATATATTTT

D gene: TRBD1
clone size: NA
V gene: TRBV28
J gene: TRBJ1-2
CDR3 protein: CASSLAGGLGYTF
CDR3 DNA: TGTGCCAGCAGTTTGGCAGGGGGTCTTGGCTACACCTTC

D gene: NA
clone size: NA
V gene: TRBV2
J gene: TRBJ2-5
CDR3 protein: CAIPRTQETQYF
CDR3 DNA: TGTGCCATCCCCCGGACACAAGAGACCCAGTACTTC

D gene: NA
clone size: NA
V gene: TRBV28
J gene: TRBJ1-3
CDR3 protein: CASTLGGPGNTIYF
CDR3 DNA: TGTGCCAGCACTTTGGGGGGTCCAGGAAACACCATATATTTT

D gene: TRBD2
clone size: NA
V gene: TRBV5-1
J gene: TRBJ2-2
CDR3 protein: CASSLVGRAGELFF
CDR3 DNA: TGCGCCAGCAGCTTGGTGGGGAGGGCCGGGGAGCTGTTTTTT

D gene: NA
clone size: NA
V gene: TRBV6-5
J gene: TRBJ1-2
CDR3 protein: CASKIRANYGYTF
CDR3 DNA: TGTGCCAGCAAGATCCGGGCTAACTATGGCTACACCTTC

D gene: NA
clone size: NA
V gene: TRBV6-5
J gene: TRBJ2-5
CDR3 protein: CASSTRDTQETQYF
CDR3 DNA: TGTGCCAGCAGTACCCGGGACACCCAAGAGACCCAGTACTTC

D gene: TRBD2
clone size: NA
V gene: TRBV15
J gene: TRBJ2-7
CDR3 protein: CATSRERASGKDEQYF
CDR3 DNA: TGTGCCACCAGCAGAGAGAGGGCTAGCGGGAAGGACGAGCAGTACTTC

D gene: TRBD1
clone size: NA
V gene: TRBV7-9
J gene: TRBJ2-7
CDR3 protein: CASSLTTGFLLPLREQYF
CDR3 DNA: TGTGCCAGCAGCTTAACGACAGGGTTCCTTCTACCGCTACGCGAGCAGTACTTC

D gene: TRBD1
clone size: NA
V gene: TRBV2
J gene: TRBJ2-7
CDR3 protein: CASSSRDRGFGEQYF
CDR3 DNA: TGTGCCAGCAGTTCCCGGGACAGGGGGTTTGGCGAGCAGTACTTC

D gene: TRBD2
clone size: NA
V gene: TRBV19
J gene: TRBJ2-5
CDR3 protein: CASSIRGRAGRETQYF
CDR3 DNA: TGTGCCAGTAGTATACGTGGGAGGGCAGGGCGGGAGACCCAGTACTTC

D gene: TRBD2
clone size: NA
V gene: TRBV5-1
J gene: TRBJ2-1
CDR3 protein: CASTLKAGDVNEQFF
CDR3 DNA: TGCGCCAGCACCCTCAAAGCGGGAGATGTGAATGAGCAGTTCTTC

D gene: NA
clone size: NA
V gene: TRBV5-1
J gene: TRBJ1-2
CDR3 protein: CASSPHGGSSNYGYTF
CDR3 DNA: TGCGCCAGCAGCCCACATGGGGGGAGCTCTAACTATGGCTACACCTTC

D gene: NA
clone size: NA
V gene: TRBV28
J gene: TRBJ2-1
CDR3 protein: CASSLSSSYNEQFF
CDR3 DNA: TGTGCCAGCAGTTTAAGCTCTTCCTACAATGAGCAGTTCTTC

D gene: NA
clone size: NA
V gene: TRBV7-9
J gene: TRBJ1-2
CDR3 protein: CSSSSPGLYTF
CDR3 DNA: TGTTCCAGCAGCTCCCCCGGACTCTACACCTTC

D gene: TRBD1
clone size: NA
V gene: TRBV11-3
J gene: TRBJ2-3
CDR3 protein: CASSLTGVDTQYF
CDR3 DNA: TGTGCCAGCAGCTTGACAGGGGTCGATACGCAGTATTTT

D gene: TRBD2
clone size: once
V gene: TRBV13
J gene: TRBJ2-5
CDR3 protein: CASSLDGLAGGLQETQYF
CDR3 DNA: TGTGCCAGCAGCTTAGACGGACTAGCGGGAGGTCTTCAAGAGACCCAGTACTTC

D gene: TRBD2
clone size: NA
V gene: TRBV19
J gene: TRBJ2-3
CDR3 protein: CASSATSGSTDTQYF
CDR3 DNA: TGTGCCAGTAGTGCCACTAGCGGGAGCACAGATACGCAGTATTTT

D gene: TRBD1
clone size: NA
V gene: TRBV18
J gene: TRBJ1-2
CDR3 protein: CASSPPTGEYGYTF
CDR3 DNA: TGTGCCAGCTCACCACCGACAGGGGAATATGGCTACACCTTC

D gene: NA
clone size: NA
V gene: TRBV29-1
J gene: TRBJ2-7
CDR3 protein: CSVDTRGDEQYF
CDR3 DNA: TGCAGCGTTGATACCAGGGGAGACGAGCAGTACTTC

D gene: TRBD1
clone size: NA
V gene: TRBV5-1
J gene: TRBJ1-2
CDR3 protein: CASSLGGQGDYGYTF
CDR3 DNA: TGCGCCAGCAGCTTGGGAGGACAGGGGGACTATGGCTACACCTTC

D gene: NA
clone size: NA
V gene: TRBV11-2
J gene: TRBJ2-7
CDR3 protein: CASSLVSKTYEQYF
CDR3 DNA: TGTGCCAGCAGCTTAGTTAGTAAAACCTACGAGCAGTACTTC

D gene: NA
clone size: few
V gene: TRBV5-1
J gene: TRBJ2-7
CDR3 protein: CASSFSGRGPYEQYF
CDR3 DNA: TGCGCCAGCAGCTTCTCCGGGCGGGGTCCATACGAGCAGTACTTC

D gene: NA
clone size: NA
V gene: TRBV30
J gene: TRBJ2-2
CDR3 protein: CAWSVPGMNTGELFF
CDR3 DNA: TGTGCCTGGAGTGTACCCGGGATGAACACCGGGGAGCTGTTTTTT